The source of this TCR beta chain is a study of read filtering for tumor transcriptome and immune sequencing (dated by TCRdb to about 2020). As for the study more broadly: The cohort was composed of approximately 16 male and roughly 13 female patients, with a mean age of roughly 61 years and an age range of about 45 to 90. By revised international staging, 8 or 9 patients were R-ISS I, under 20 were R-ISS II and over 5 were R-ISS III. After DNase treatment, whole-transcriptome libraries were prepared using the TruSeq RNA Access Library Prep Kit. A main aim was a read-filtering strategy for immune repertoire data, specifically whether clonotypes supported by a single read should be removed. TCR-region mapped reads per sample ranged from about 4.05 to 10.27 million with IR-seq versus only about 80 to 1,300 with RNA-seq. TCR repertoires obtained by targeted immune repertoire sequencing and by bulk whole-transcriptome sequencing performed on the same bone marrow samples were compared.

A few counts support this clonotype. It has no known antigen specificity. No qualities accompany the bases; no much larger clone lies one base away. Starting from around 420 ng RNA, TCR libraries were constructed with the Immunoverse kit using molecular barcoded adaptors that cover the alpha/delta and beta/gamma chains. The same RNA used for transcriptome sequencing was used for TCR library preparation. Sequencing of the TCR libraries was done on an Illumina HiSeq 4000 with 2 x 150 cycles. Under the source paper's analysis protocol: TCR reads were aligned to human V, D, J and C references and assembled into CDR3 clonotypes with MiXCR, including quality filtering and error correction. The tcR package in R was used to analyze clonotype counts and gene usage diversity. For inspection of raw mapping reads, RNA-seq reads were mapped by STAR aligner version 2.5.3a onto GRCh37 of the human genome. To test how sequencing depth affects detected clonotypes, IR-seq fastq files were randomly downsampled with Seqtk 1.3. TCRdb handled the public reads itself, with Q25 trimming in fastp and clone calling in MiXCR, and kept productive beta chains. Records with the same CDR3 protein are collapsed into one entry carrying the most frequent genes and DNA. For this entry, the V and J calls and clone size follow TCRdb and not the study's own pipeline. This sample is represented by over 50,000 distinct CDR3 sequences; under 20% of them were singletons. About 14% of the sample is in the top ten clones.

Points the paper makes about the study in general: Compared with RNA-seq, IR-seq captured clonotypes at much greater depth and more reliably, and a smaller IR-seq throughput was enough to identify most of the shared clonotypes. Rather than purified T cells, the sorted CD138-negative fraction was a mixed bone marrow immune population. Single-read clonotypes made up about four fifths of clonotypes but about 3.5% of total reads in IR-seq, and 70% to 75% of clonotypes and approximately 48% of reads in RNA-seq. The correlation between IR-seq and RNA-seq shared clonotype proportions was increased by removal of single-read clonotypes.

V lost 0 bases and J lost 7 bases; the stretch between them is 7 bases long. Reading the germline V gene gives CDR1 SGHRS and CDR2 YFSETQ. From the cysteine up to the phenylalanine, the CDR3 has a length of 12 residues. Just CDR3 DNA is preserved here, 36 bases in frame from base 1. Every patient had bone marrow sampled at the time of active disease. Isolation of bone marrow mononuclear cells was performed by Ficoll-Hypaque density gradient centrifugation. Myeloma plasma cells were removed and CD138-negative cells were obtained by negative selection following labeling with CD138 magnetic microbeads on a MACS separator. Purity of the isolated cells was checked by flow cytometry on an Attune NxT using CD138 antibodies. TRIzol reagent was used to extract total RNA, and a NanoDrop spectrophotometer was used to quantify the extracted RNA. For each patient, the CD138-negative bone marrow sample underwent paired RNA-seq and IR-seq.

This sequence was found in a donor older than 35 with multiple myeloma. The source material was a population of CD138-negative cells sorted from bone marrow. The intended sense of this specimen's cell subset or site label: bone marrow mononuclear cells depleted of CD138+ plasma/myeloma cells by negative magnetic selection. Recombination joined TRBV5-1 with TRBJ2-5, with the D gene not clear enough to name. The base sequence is TGCGCCAGCAGCTTGGACACCGGGACCCAGTACTTC. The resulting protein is CASSLDTGTQYF.